This TCR beta chain was retrieved from a study of shared clonotypes between healthy human individuals. Regarding the study as a whole: The four-donor shared clonotypes exceeded non-shared clonotypes in generation probability, with non-shared ones scoring lower. Sampling covered nothing but blood. Tissue TCR repertoires likely differ from those found in blood. A generally larger estimated richness was seen in naive subsets than in memory subsets.

All donors qualified as healthy HIV-negative adults and had experienced no recent acute infections or vaccinations. Generated by immunoSEQ multiplex PCR, the TCRdb table keeps only in-frame clones and is missing some. This repertoire shows about 2.4 million clones, roughly 92% found once; its top ten account for around 0.14%. Details on this clone: The antigen remains unidentified.

The CDR3 loop spans 14 amino acids. Germline V gene lookup returns CDR1 SGHTA and CDR2 FQGNSA. Trimming left V 2 bases short and J 7 bases short, with 11 bases between. This TCR was recovered from a man between 18 and 29 years old in good health. This chain uses TRBV7-2 with TRBJ2-2; the D call may be TRBD1 or TRBD2 (6 bases each). The sample was naive CD4+ T cells sorted from blood. The subset here: CD45RA+ positively selected. CDR3 bases: TGTGCCAGCAGCTTACGGGGGCTTGGCGGGGAGCTGTTTTTT. It translates to CASSLRGLGGELFF.